This T cell receptor (beta chain) was found in a study of cytomegalovirus exposure and HLA in healthy donors. Study outcomes and limitations: Indistinguishability led to the exclusion of some V segments, TRBV6-2 and TRBV6-3 included. An analysis was carried out at a later point. It showed that HLA-associated TCR beta chains were more clonally expanded than equally common non-associated chains. In most subjects, TCR beta sequences reportedly gave accurate predictions of HLA-A and HLA-B alleles. In an earlier analysis, in fewer than 700 donors, most V segments appeared productive either ~87% or ~30% of the time.

A note on this clone: The antigen remains undetermined.

Germline lookup yields CDR1 SGHDT and CDR2 YYEEEE. The CDR3 length is 16 residues. V dropped 5 bases and J dropped 6; count of bases not matched to a gene: 11. Both 60 Vbeta primers and 13 Jbeta primers went into the PCR. Profiled with immunoSEQ multiplex PCR; TCRdb holds only in-frame clones, not every one. Seen here are 150,000 to 200,000 clones, around 81% observed once, and the top ten hold roughly 1%. The genes are TRBV5-6 and TRBJ2-3, with 11 bases that match TRBD2. The sample consisted of PBMCs. The clonotype originates from a woman in her 40s in good health and CMV-seronegative. The CDR3 coding sequence is TGTGCCAGCAGTCCTACTAGCGGGAGAACCCGGGATACGCAGTATTTT. Protein sequence: CASSPTSGRTRDTQYF.